This T cell receptor (beta chain) was captured in a study of cytomegalovirus exposure and HLA in healthy donors. Study-level background: In an early release, HLA-typed donors contributed 75 million to 85 million unique TCR sequences. Study-level findings and limits: Compared with the roughly 700-donor mean, an Asian-associated ancestry cluster reportedly had fewer N-insertions, according to a later analysis. Some V segments could not be told apart, so they were left out, TRBV6-2 and TRBV6-3 among them.

With respect to this clone: Its matching antigen is unknown.

Germline CDR1 is SGHTA and CDR2 is FQGTGA. V was clipped by 5 bases and J by 2 bases, with 10 bases between them. The CDR3 has 13 amino acids. PCR used 60 Vbeta primers and 13 Jbeta primers. Method: immunoSEQ multiplex PCR; TCRdb's copy keeps in-frame clones and lacks some. In the table there are under 150,000 clones, about 85% of which are singletons. The clonotype comes from a boy aged 10-17 years in good health and CMV-seronegative. Source material: PBMCs. This chain links TRBV7-3 with TRBJ2-7; the D gene is possibly TRBD2 (5 bases). CDR3 sequence reads: CASSAEGAYEQYF. CDR3 nucleotides: TGTGCCAGCAGCGCCGAGGGTGCCTACGAGCAGTACTTC.